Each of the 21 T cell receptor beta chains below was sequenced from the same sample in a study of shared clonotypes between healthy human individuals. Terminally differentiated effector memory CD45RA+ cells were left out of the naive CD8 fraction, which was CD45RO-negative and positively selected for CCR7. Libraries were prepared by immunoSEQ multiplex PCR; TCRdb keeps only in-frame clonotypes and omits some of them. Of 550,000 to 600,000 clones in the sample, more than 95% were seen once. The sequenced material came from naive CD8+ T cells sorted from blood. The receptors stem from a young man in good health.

The DNA of the CDR3 is TGTGCCAGCAGCCTTCAGGGGGCACAGCCCCAGCATTTT. Amino acid sequence: CASSLQGAQPQHF. The V call is TRBV7-8, the J call TRBJ1-5, with 8 bases matching TRBD1. After removal of 5 bases from V and 7 bases from J, the junction contained 4 bases not matched to a gene. Per the germline V gene, CDR1 is SGHVS and CDR2 is FQNEAQ. This CDR3 region has 13 residues. Filled out from reference TRBV7-8 and TRBJ1-5, the complete variable domain reads GAGVSQSPRYKVAKRGQDVALRCDPISGHVSLFWYQQALGQGPEFLTYFQNEAQLDKSGLPSDRFFAERPEGSVSTLKIQRTQQEDSAVYLCASSLQGAQPQHFGDGTRLSIL.

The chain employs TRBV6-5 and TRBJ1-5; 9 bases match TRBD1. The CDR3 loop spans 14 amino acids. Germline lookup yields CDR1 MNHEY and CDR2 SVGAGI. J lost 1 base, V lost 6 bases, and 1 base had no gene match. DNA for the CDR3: TGTGCCAGCAGACAGGGGGCGAGCAATCAGCCCCAGCATTTT. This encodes CASRQGASNQPQHF.

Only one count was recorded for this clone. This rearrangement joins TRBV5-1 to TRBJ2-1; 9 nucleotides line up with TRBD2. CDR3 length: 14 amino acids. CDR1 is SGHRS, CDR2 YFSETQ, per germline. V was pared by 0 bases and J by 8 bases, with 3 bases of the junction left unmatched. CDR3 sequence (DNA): TGCGCCAGCAGCTTGGCTAGCGGGGACTATGAGCAGTTCTTC. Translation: CASSLASGDYEQFF.

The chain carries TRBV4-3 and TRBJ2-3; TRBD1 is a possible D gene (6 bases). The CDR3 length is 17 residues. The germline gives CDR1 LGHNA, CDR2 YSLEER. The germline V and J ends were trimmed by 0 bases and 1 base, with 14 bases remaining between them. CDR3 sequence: CASSQDVTAGGTDTQYF. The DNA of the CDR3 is TGCGCCAGCAGCCAAGACGTTACGGCAGGGGGCACAGATACGCAGTATTTT.

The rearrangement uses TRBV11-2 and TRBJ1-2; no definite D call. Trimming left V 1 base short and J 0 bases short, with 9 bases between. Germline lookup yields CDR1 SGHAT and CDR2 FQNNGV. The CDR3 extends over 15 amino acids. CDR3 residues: CASSLGAASNYGYTF. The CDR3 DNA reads TGTGCCAGCAGCTTAGGAGCAGCTTCTAACTATGGCTACACCTTC.

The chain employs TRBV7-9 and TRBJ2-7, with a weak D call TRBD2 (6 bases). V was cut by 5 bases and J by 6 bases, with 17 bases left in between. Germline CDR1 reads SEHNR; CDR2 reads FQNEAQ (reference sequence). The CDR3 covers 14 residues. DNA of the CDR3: TGTGCCAGCAGCACCTGGGACCGGCGGGGCGAGCAGTACTTC. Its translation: CASSTWDRRGEQYF. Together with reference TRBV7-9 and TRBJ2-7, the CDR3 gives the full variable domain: DTGVSQNPRHKITKRGQNVTFRCDPISEHNRLYWYRQTLGQGPEFLTYFQNEAQLEKSRLLSDRFSAERPKGSFSTLEIQRTEQGDSAMYLCASSTWDRRGEQYFGPGTRLTVT.

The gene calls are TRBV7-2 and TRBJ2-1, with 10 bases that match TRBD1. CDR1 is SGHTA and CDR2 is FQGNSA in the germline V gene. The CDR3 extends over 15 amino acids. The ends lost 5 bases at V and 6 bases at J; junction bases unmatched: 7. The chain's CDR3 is CASSPDRGFSNEQFF. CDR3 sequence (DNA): TGTGCCAGCAGCCCGGACAGGGGGTTCTCCAATGAGCAGTTCTTC.

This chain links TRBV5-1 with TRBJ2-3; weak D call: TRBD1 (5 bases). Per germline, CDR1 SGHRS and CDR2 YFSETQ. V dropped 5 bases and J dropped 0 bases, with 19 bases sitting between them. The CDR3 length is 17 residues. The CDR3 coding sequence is TGCGCCAGCAGACAGAGACCAGACAGACCAAGCACAGATACGCAGTATTTT. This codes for CASRQRPDRPSTDTQYF.

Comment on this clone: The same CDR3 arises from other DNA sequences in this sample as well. The CDR3 loop reads CASSSGVEQYF. The CDR3 DNA sequence: TGTGCCAGCAGTTCGGGGGTCGAGCAGTACTTC. This rearrangement joins TRBV27 to TRBJ2-7, with D perhaps matching TRBD2 (6 bases). The V gene's germline CDR1 is MNHEY and CDR2 SMNVEV (reference sequence). The CDR3 is 11 residues long. V dropped 4 bases and J dropped 6 bases, with 7 bases sitting between them.

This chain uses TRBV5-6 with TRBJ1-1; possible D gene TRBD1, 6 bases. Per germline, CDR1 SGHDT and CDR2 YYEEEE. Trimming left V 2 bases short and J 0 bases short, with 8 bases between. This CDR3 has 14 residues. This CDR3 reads CASSLGGMNTEAFF. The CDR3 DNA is TGTGCCAGCAGCTTAGGGGGGATGAACACTGAAGCTTTCTTT.

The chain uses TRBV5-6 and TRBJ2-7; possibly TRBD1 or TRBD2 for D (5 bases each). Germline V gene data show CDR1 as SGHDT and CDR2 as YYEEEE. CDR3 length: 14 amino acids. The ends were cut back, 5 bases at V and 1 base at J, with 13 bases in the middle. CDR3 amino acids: CASRGAGESYEQYF. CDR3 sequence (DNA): TGTGCCAGCAGAGGGGCGGGTGAGTCCTACGAGCAGTACTTC.

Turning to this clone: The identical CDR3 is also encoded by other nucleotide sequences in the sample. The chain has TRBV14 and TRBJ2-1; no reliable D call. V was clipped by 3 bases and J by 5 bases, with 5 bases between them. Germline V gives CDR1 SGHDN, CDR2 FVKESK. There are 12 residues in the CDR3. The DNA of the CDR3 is TGTGCCAGCAGCCAGCGTAACAATGAGCAGTTCTTC. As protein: CASSQRNNEQFF.

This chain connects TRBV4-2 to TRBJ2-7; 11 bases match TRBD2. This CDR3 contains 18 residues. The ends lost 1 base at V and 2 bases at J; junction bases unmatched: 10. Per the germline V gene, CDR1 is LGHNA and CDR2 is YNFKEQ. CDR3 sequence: CASSQGASGRIGAYEQYF. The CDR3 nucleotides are TGTGCCAGCAGCCAAGGAGCTAGCGGGAGGATTGGAGCCTACGAGCAGTACTTC.

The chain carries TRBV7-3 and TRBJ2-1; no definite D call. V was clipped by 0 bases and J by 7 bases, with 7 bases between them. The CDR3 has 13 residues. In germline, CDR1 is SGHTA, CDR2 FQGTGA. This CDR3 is CASSLTSSNEQFF. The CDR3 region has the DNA TGTGCCAGCAGCTTAACTAGTTCAAATGAGCAGTTCTTC.

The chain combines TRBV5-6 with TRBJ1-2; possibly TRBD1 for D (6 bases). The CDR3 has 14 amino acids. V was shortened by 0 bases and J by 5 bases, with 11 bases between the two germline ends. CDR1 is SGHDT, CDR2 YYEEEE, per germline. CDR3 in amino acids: CASSLEPGAYGYTF. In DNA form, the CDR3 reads TGTGCCAGCAGCTTGGAGCCGGGGGCATATGGCTACACCTTC.

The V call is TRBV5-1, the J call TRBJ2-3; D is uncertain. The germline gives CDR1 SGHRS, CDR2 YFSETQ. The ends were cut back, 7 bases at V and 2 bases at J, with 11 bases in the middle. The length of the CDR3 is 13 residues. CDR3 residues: CASATLSTDTQYF. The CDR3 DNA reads TGCGCCAGCGCTACCCTTTCCACAGATACGCAGTATTTT.

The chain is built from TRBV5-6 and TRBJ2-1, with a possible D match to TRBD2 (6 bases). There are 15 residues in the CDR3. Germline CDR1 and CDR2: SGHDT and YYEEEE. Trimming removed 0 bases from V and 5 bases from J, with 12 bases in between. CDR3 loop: CASSLVSSANNEQFF. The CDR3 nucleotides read TGTGCCAGCAGCTTGGTGTCTAGCGCTAACAATGAGCAGTTCTTC.

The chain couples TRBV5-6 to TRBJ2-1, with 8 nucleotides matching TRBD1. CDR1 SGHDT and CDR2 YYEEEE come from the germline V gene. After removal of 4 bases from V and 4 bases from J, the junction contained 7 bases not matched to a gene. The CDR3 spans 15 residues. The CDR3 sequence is CASSPGQGRYNEQFF. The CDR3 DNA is TGTGCCAGCAGCCCCGGACAGGGAAGGTACAATGAGCAGTTCTTC.

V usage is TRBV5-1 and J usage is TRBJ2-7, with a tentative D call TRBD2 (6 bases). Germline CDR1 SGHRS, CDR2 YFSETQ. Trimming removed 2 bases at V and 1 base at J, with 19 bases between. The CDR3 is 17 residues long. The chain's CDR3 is CASSFAGPLTDSYEQYF. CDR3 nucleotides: TGCGCCAGCAGCTTCGCGGGACCGTTGACGGATTCCTACGAGCAGTACTTC.

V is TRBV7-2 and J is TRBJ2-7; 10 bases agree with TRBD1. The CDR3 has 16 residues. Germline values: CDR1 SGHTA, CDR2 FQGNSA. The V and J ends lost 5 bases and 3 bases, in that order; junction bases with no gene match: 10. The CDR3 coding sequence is TGTGCCAGCAGCCTCAGCGGGGACAGGGGTTTCTACGAGCAGTACTTC. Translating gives CASSLSGDRGFYEQYF.

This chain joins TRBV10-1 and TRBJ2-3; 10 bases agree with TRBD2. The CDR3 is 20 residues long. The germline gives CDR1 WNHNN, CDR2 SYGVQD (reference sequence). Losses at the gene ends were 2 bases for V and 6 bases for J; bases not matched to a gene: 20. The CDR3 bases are TGCGCCAGCAGTGAGACCCTTTTGGCTAGCGGGAGAGCTCCGCCGGATACGCAGTATTTT. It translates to CASSETLLASGRAPPDTQYF.